This TCR beta chain comes out of a study of blood T cells in healthy people across ages. Study findings and constraints: The recorded TCR beta diversity per million T cells decreased in a roughly linear manner with age. Diversity of TCR beta correlated strongly with naive T cell percentage. Among long-lived donors, naive CD4+ cells were more numerous and diversity higher than in aged donors.

Trimming stripped 4 bases from V and 5 bases from J, with 15 bases between. This CDR3 contains 15 residues. From germline, CDR1 is SGHRS and CDR2 YFSETQ. This clonotype came up a few times. Its specificity is unknown. Through a sample-barcoded 5' primer and a J-beta primer mix, a second PCR was run for roughly 7 to 11 cycles. TCRdb ran MiXCR on the 5' RACE reads and lists one entry per CDR3 protein. In the table there are approximately 800,000 distinct CDR3 sequences, 46% of which are singletons. The sequence came from a man older than 75 in good health. V gene TRBV5-1 combines with J gene TRBJ2-2; tentatively, D is TRBD1 (6 bases). The sequenced sample was blood. This chain's CDR3 is CASSPEGGRTGELFF. CDR3 DNA: TGCGCCAGCAGCCCTGAAGGGGGAAGGACCGGGGAGCTGTTTTTT.